This TCR beta chain was observed in a study of shared clonotypes between healthy human individuals. Data came from immunoSEQ multiplex PCR; TCRdb stores just in-frame clones and leaves some out. The sample yields around 510,000 clones, approximately 95% seen once. Unmatched junction bases numbered 7, after V lost 6 bases and J lost 6 bases. This CDR3 region has 15 residues. CDR1 and CDR2 from the germline V gene are MDHEN and SYDVKM. Sequencing was done on a sample of naive CD4+ T cells sorted from blood. Subset meaning: CD45RA+ positively selected. The TCR was taken from a woman in her 30s in good health. This chain joins TRBV28 and TRBJ2-7, with 14 bases aligning to TRBD2. In nucleotides, the CDR3 is TGTGCCAGCAGAGGGACTAGCGGGAGTTTTCCCGAGCAGTACTTC. Its protein product is CASRGTSGSFPEQYF.